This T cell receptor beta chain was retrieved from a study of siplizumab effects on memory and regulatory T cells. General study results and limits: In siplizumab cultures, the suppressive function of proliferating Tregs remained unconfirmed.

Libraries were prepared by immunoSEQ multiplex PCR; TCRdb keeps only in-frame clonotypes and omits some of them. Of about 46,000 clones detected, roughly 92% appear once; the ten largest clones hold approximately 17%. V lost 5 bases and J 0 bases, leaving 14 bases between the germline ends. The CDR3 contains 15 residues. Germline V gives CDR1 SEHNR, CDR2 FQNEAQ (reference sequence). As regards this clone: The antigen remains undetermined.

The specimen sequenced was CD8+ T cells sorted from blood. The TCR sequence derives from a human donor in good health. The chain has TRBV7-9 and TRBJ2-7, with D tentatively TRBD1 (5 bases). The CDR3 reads CASSTRQQSSYEQYF. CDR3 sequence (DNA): TGTGCCAGCAGCACCCGACAGCAAAGCTCCTACGAGCAGTACTTC.